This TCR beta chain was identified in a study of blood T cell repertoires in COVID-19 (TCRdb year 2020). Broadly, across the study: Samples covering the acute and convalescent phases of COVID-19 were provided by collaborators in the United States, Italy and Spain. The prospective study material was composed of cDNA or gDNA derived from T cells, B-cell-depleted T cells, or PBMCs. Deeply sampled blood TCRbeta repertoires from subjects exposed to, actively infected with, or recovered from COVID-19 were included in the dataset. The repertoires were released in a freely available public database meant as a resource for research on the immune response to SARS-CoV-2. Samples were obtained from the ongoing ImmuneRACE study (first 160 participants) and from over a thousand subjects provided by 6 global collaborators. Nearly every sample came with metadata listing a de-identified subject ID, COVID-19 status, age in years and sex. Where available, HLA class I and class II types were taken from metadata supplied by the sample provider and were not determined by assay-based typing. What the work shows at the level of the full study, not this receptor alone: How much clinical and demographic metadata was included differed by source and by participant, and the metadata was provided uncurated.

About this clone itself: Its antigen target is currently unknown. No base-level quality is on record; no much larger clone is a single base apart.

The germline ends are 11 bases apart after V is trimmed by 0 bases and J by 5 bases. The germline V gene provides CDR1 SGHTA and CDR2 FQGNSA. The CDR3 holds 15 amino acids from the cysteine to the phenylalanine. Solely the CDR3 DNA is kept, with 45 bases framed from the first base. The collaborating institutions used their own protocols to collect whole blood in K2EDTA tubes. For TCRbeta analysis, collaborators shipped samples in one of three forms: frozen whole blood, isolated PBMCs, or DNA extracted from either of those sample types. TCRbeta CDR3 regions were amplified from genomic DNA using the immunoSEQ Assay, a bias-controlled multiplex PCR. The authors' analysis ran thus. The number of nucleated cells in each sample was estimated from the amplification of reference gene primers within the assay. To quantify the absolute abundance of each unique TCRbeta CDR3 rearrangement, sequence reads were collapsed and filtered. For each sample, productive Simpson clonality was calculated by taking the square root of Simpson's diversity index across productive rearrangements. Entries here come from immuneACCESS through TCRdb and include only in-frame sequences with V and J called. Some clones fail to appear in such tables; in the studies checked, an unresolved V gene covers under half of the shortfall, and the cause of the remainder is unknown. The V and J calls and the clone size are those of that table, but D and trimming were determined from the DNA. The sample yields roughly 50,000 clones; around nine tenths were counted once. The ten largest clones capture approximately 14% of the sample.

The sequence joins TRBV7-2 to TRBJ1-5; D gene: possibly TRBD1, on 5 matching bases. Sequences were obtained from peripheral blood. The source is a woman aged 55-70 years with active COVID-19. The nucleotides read TGTGCCAGCAGCTTAGCGCGGGGGACGCATCAGCCCCAGCATTTT. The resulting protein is CASSLARGTHQPQHF.